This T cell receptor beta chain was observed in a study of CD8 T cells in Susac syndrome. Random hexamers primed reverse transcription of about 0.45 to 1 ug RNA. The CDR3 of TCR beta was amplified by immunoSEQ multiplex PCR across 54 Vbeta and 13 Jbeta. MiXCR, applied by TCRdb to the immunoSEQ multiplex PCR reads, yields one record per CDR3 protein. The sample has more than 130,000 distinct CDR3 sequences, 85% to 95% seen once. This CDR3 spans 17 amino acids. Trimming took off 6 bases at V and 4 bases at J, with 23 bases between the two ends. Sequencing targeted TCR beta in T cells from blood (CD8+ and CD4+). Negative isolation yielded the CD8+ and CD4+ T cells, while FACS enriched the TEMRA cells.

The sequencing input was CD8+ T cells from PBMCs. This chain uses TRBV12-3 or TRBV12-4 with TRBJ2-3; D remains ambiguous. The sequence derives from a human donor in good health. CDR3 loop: CASSVVTLLGSPDTQYF. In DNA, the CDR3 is TGTGCCAGCAGCGTAGTCACCCTCTTGGGGTCCCCAGATACGCAGTATTTT.